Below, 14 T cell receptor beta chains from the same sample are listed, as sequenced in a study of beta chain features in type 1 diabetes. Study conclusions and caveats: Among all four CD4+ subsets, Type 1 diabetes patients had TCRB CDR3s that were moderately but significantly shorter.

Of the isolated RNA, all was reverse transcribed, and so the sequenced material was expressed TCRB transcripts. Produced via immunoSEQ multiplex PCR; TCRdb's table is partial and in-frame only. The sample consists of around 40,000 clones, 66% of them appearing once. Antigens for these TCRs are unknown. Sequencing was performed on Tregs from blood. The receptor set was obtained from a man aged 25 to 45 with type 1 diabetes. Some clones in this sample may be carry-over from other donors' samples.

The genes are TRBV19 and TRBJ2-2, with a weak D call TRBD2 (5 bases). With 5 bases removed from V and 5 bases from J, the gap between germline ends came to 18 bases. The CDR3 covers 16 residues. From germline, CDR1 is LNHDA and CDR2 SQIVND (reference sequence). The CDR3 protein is CASSRRGGSGTGELFF. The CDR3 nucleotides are TGTGCCAGTAGTCGGAGAGGCGGGTCCGGAACCGGGGAGCTGTTTTTT.

CDR3 region: CASSLPGGARTEAFF. The CDR3 nucleotides are TGTGCCAGCAGCTTACCGGGAGGGGCGCGGACTGAAGCTTTCTTT. The rearrangement uses TRBV7-2 and TRBJ1-1, with D perhaps matching TRBD1 (5 bases). CDR1 and CDR2 (germline): SGHTA, FQGNSA. There are 15 residues in the CDR3. The V end was cut by 2 bases, the J end by 5 bases, with 15 bases between.

The DNA for the CDR3 is TGCGCCAGCAGCCAATCCGCTTCCCTCGAGCAGTACTTC. Protein sequence: CASSQSASLEQYF. The chain has TRBV4-1 and TRBJ2-5; D remains unclear. TRBJ2-7 matches the DNA end more closely, so the J call is doubtful. Germline CDR1 is MGHRA and CDR2 is YSYEKL. The length of the CDR3 is 13 residues.

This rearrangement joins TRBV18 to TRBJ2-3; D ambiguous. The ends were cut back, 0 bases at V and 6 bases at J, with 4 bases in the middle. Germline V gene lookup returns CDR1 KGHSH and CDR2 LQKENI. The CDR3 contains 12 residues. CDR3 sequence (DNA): TGTGCCAGCTCACCACCTTCGGATACGCAGTATTTT. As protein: CASSPPSDTQYF.

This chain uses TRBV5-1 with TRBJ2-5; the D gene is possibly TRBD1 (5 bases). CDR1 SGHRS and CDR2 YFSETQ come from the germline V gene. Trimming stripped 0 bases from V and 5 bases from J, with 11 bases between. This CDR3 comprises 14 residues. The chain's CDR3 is CASSLVAGKETQYF. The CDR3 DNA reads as TGCGCCAGCAGCTTGGTAGCAGGGAAGGAGACCCAGTACTTC.

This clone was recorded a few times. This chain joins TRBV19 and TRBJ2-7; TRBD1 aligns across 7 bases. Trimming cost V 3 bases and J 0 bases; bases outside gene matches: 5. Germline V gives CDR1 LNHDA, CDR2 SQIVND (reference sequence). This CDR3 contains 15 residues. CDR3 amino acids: CASSIRDSYSYEQYF. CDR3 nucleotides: TGTGCCAGTAGTATCCGGGACAGCTACTCCTACGAGCAGTACTTC.

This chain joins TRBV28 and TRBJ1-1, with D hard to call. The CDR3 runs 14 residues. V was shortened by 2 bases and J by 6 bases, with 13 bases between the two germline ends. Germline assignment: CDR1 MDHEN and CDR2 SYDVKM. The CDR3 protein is CASSLPERSAEAFF. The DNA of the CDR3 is TGTGCCAGCAGTTTACCCGAACGGTCCGCTGAAGCTTTCTTT.

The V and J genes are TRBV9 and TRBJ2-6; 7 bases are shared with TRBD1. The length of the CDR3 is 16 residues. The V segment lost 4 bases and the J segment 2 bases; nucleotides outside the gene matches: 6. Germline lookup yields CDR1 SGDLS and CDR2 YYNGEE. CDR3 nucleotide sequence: TGTGCCAGCAGCCCGCGACAGGGAACTGGGGCCAACGTCCTGACTTTC. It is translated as CASSPRQGTGANVLTF.

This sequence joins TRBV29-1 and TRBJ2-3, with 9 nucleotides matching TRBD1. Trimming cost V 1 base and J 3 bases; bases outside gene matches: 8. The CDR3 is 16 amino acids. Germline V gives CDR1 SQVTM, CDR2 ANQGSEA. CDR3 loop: CSVEGGTGRGTDTQYF. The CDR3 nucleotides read TGCAGCGTTGAAGGCGGGACAGGGAGGGGAACAGATACGCAGTATTTT.

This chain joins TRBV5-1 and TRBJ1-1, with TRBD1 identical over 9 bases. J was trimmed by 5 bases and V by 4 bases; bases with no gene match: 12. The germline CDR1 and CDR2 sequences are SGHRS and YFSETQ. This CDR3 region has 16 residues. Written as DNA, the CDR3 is TGCGCCAGCAGCCTTGAGGGGGGACAGGGCGGGACTGAAGCTTTCTTT. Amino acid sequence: CASSLEGGQGGTEAFF.

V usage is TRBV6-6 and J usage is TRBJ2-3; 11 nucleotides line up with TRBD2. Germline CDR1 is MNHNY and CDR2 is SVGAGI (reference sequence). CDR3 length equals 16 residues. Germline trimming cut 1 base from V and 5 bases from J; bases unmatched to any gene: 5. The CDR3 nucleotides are TGTGCCAGCAGTTACTTACTAGCGGGGGCTTTAGATACGCAGTATTTT. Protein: CASSYLLAGALDTQYF.

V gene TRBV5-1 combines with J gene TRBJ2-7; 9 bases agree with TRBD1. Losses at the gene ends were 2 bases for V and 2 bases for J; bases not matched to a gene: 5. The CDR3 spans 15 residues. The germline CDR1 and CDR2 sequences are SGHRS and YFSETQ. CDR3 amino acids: CASSFSGTGTYEQYF. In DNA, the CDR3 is TGCGCCAGCAGCTTTTCCGGGACAGGGACCTACGAGCAGTACTTC.

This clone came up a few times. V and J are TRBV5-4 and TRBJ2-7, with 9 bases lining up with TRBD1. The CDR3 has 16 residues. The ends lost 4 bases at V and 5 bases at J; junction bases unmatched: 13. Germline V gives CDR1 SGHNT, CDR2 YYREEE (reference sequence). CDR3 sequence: CASSRGEDRGVHEQYF. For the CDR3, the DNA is TGTGCCAGCAGCCGCGGGGAGGACAGGGGAGTCCACGAGCAGTACTTC.

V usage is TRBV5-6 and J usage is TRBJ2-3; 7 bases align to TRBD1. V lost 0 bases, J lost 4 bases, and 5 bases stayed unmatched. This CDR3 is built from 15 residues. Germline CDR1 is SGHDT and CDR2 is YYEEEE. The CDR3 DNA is TGTGCCAGCAGCTTGGTGGGACAGCACGCAGATACGCAGTATTTT. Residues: CASSLVGQHADTQYF.